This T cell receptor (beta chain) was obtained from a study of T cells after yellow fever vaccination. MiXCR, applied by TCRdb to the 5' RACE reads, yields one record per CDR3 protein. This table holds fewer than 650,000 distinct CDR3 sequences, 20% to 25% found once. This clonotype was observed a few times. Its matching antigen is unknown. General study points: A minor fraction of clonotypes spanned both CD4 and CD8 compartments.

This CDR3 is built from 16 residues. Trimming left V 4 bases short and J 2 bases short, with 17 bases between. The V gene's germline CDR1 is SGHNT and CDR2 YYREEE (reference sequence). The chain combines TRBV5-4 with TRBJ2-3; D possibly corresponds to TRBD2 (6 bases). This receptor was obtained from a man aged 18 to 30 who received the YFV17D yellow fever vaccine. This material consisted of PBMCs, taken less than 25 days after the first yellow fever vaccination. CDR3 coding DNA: TGTGCCAGCAGCCTTCTCGGGACTCCTCCCACAGATACGCAGTATTTT. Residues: CASSLLGTPPTDTQYF.